The 7 T cell receptor beta chains below all came from one sample that was sequenced in a study of T cell responses to AZD1222 COVID-19 vaccine. The repertoire was sequenced with immunoSEQ multiplex PCR; TCRdb's copy has only in-frame clones and lacks some. The repertoire has approximately 150,000 clones, about nine tenths of them found once; the top ten carry about 1.8%. Sequenced here: peripheral blood, sampled 28 days after the second AZD1222 dose. All receptors derive from an adult who received the AZD1222 COVID-19 vaccine.

The chain has TRBV27 and TRBJ1-4, with D possibly matching TRBD1 (6 bases). V lost 8 bases and J lost 0, with 13 bases in between. The CDR3 is 15 residues long. CDR1 MNHEY and CDR2 SMNVEV come from the germline V gene (reference sequence). The CDR3 is CASGDTTSTNEKLFF. The CDR3 coding sequence is TGTGCCAGCGGGGACACCACTTCAACTAATGAAAAACTGTTTTTT.

This clone was counted between two and nine times. The V and J genes are TRBV27 and TRBJ2-1; TRBD2 might be the D (5 bases). The CDR3 extends over 14 amino acids. V gave up 6 bases and J gave up 6 bases, with 15 bases separating them. Germline CDR1 reads MNHEY; CDR2 reads SMNVEV (reference sequence). The CDR3 nucleotides are TGTGCCAGCAGCCAATCCCTAGCCTTCAATGAGCAGTTCTTC. This sequence encodes CASSQSLAFNEQFF.

The rearrangement links TRBV3-1 (or the pseudogene TRBV3-2) to TRBJ2-1; 11 nucleotides match TRBD2. CDR3 size: 16 residues. Trimming cost V 5 bases and J 7 bases; bases outside gene matches: 10. Germline V CDR1 and CDR2: LGHDT, YNNKEL (reference sequence). CDR3 loop: CASSIRPSGRSNEQFF. The CDR3, as DNA: TGTGCCAGCAGCATTCGTCCTAGCGGGAGGTCTAATGAGCAGTTCTTC.

This chain links TRBV15 with TRBJ1-2; 7 bases line up with TRBD1. The CDR3 is made up of 15 amino acids. J was trimmed by 8 bases and V by 1 base; bases with no gene match: 10. Germline lookup yields CDR1 LNHNV and CDR2 YYDKDF (reference sequence). Here the CDR3 DNA reads TGTGCCACCAGCAGAGGGACAGGACAAGTCCCGGGCTACACCTTC. This codes for CATSRGTGQVPGYTF.

This chain connects TRBV11-3 to TRBJ2-7; no reliable D call. V gave up 1 base and J gave up 2 bases, with 12 bases separating them. Germline values: CDR1 SGHNT, CDR2 YENEEA. The CDR3 spans 15 residues. For the CDR3, the DNA is TGTGCCAGCAGCTTAGGCGCCGAAGGCCCCTACGAGCAGTACTTC. This translates into CASSLGAEGPYEQYF.

The V call is TRBV7-2, the J call TRBJ1-1; the D is unclear. Germline V gives CDR1 SGHTA, CDR2 FQGNSA. The V end lost 5 bases, the J end lost 4 bases, and 14 bases lay between the germline ends. This CDR3 has 14 amino acids. In DNA, the CDR3 is TGTGCCAGCAGCCCACCATCGGGAGGCACTGAAGCTTTCTTT. It translates to CASSPPSGGTEAFF.

CDR3: CASSQASAGGSGSRTDTQYF. CDR3 sequence (DNA): TGTGCCAGCAGCCAAGCTAGCGCGGGCGGTAGCGGGAGCCGCACAGATACGCAGTATTTT. This chain uses TRBV11-3 with TRBJ2-3; TRBD2 agrees at 9 bases. CDR1 and CDR2 from the germline V gene are SGHNT and YENEEA. The CDR3 is 20 residues long. The ends lost 5 bases at V and 1 base at J; junction bases unmatched: 19.